This TCR beta chain derives from a study of blood T cell repertoires in COVID-19. As for the study in general: The analysed material was cDNA or gDNA that came from T cells, B-cell-depleted T cells, or PBMCs.

Here immunoSEQ multiplex PCR was the method, and the copy in TCRdb shows in-frame clones only, minus some. The sample includes 650,000 to 800,000 clones, about 87% of them seen just once. Germline V gene lookup returns CDR1 MNHNS and CDR2 SASEGT. The CDR3 length is 15 residues. Unmatched junction bases numbered 6, after V lost 3 bases and J lost 7 bases. This clone was observed a handful of times. The sequenced sample was peripheral blood. The genes are TRBV6-1 and TRBJ1-6, with TRBD1 matching 7 bases. This TCR was sampled from a woman aged 18-30 years with acute or convalescent COVID-19. The CDR3 is CASSEWDSMNSPLHF. The DNA of the CDR3 is TGTGCCAGCAGTGAGTGGGACAGCATGAATTCACCCCTCCACTTT.